What follows are 20 T cell receptor beta chains derived from one specimen sequenced in a study of blood T cell repertoires in COVID-19. TCRdb keeps only in-frame clones here, not all; method: immunoSEQ multiplex PCR. The data contain 130,000 to 150,000 clones, over 80% of them singletons. Sequences were obtained from peripheral blood. Receptors were obtained from a middle-aged woman with active or convalescent COVID-19.

The chain couples TRBV7-6 to TRBJ1-1, with D uncertain. The germline V gene has CDR1 SGHVS and CDR2 FNYEAQ. The V and J ends lost 4 bases and 1 base respectively, with 7 bases between them. This CDR3 has 13 residues. CDR3 DNA: TGTGCCAGCAGCTCTATTCGGAACACTGAAGCTTTCTTT. Protein sequence: CASSSIRNTEAFF.

The gene calls are TRBV18 and TRBJ1-5; D not resolved. Germline V CDR1 and CDR2: KGHSH, LQKENI. Trimming removed 2 bases from V and 3 bases from J, with 11 bases in between. The CDR3 runs 15 residues. The CDR3 nucleotides read TGTGCCAGCTCACCAGACTCCAGTTACAATCAGCCCCAGCATTTT. It codes for CASSPDSSYNQPQHF.

The genes are TRBV30 and TRBJ1-4; 8 bases are a match to TRBD1. The V segment lost 2 bases and the J segment 8 bases; nucleotides outside the gene matches: 7. This CDR3 comprises 14 residues. Germline assignment: CDR1 GTSNPN and CDR2 SVGIG (reference sequence). In nucleotides, the CDR3 is TGTGCCTGGAGTAAGACAGGGGAGGCAGAAAAACTGTTTTTT. Translating it yields CAWSKTGEAEKLFF.

The V and J genes are TRBV28 and TRBJ2-7; TRBD1 matches at 7 bases. Trimming at V came to 8 bases and at J to 6 bases, leaving 13 bases not matched to a gene. The germline V gene has CDR1 MDHEN and CDR2 SYDVKM. The CDR3 is 14 residues long. The CDR3 spells CASHTGQTFSEQYF. The CDR3 DNA is TGTGCCAGCCACACGGGACAGACGTTCAGCGAGCAGTACTTC.

J is TRBJ1-2 and V is TRBV3-1 (or the pseudogene TRBV3-2), with a weak D call TRBD1 (5 bases). CDR3 length: 13 amino acids. Germline loops: CDR1 LGHDT, CDR2 YNNKEL (reference sequence). V was trimmed by 1 base and J by 5 bases, leaving 8 bases between them. The CDR3 is CASSQGGRYGYTF. CDR3 sequence (DNA): TGTGCCAGCAGCCAAGGGGGCCGTTATGGCTACACCTTC.

The chain has TRBV18 and TRBJ1-6; D remains unclear. Trimming removed 2 bases from V and 6 bases from J, with 8 bases in between. The CDR3 is 14 amino acids. Germline V gene sequence: CDR1 KGHSH, CDR2 LQKENI. DNA of the CDR3: TGTGCCAGCTCACCAGGGTCGGGTAATTCACCCCTCCACTTT. It is translated as CASSPGSGNSPLHF. The variable domain in full, with the rest retrieved from reference TRBV18 and TRBJ1-6, is NAGVMQNPRHLVRRRGQEARLRCSPMKGHSHVYWYRQLPEEGLKFMVYLQKENIIDESGMPKERFSAEFPKEGPSILRIQQVVRGDSAAYFCASSPGSGNSPLHFGNGTRLTVT.

The rearrangement uses TRBV27 and TRBJ1-6; TRBD1 matches 11 bases. Per germline, CDR1 MNHEY and CDR2 SMNVEV (reference sequence). The CDR3 contains 14 residues. With 5 bases clipped from V and 13 bases from J, the junction kept 7 bases outside the gene matches. CDR3: CASSRGTGGLPLHF. CDR3 bases: TGTGCCAGCAGTCGTGGGACAGGGGGGCTCCCCCTCCACTTT.

V and J are TRBV25-1 and TRBJ2-7, with D maybe TRBD2 (6 bases). CDR3 size: 13 residues. V dropped 8 bases and J dropped 0 bases, with 11 bases sitting between them. CDR1 and CDR2 (germline): MGHDK, SYGVNS. CDR3 loop: CASGGFTSYEQYF. The CDR3 region has the DNA TGTGCCAGCGGGGGGTTCACCTCCTACGAGCAGTACTTC.

The chain employs TRBV12-3 or TRBV12-4 and TRBJ1-5; D is ambiguous. The CDR3 extends over 13 amino acids. The germline V and J ends were trimmed by 6 bases and 5 bases, with 11 bases remaining between them. The CDR3 spells CASSLSEDQPQHF. CDR3 sequence (DNA): TGTGCCAGCAGCCTATCGGAGGATCAGCCCCAGCATTTT.

This clone was observed once. The V gene is TRBV5-4, the J gene TRBJ2-7; tentative D call: TRBD1 (6 bases). This CDR3 has 14 amino acids. V shed 1 base and J shed 0 bases, with 8 bases lying between them. Looked up from germline, CDR1 is SGHNT and CDR2 is YYREEE (reference sequence). This CDR3 reads CASSLNRDSYEQYF. The CDR3 bases are TGTGCCAGCAGCTTGAACAGGGACTCCTACGAGCAGTACTTC.

The chain links TRBV19 to TRBJ2-2; possible D gene TRBD1, 5 bases. V was pared by 5 bases and J by 4 bases, with 17 bases between. The CDR3 has 16 amino acids. The germline V gene encodes CDR1 LNHDA and CDR2 SQIVND (reference sequence). DNA of the CDR3: TGTGCCAGTAGTTTCTCCCAGGGTGCGAGCACCGGGGAGCTGTTTTTT. Its protein product is CASSFSQGASTGELFF.

The V and J genes are TRBV4-3 and TRBJ2-7; TRBD1 agrees at 7 bases. This CDR3 has 14 amino acids. Per germline, CDR1 LGHNA and CDR2 YSLEER. J was trimmed by 2 bases and V by 3 bases; bases with no gene match: 4. The CDR3 sequence: CASSQGTEAYEQYF. The CDR3 DNA reads as TGCGCCAGCAGCCAGGGGACAGAAGCCTACGAGCAGTACTTC.

The V gene is TRBV18, the J gene TRBJ1-5; D gene ambiguous. Trimming stripped 2 bases from V and 3 bases from J, with 5 bases between. Germline V gene data show CDR1 as KGHSH and CDR2 as LQKENI. The CDR3 has 13 residues. The CDR3 loop is CASSPEVNQPQHF. CDR3 coding DNA: TGTGCCAGCTCACCAGAGGTCAATCAGCCCCAGCATTTT.

The chain is built from TRBV28 and TRBJ2-6; perhaps TRBD1 as D (5 bases). This CDR3 region has 15 residues. The germline CDR1 and CDR2 sequences are MDHEN and SYDVKM. V was cut by 5 bases and J by 2 bases, with 10 bases left in between. The CDR3 coding sequence is TGTGCCAGCAGTCGGACACGACCTGGGGCCAACGTCCTGACTTTC. Translation gives CASSRTRPGANVLTF. Looking up the rest from reference TRBV28 and TRBJ2-6 gives the full variable domain: DVKVTQSSRYLVKRTGEKVFLECVQDMDHENMFWYRQDPGLGLRLIYFSYDVKMKEKGDIPEGYSVSREKKERFSLILESASTNQTSMYLCASSRTRPGANVLTFGAGSRLTVL.

The chain employs TRBV7-9 and TRBJ1-5, with 9 bases lining up with TRBD1. This CDR3 is built from 14 residues. V gave up 11 bases and J gave up 3 bases; unmatched junction bases: 8. Looked up from germline, CDR1 is SEHNR and CDR2 is FQNEAQ (reference sequence). The CDR3 coding sequence is TGTGCCCGCGGGTGGGACAGGGACAATCAGCCCCAGCATTTT. This translates into CARGWDRDNQPQHF.

The count of this clone is one. V usage is TRBV10-2 and J usage is TRBJ1-4; 10 bases map to TRBD1. Germline-derived CDR1 and CDR2 are WSHSY and SAAADI. V shed 4 bases and J 3 bases; nucleotides not matched to a gene: 2. The CDR3 length is 15 residues. CDR3 nucleotide sequence: TGCGCCAGCAGTGGACAGGGGGCGCCTAATGAAAAACTGTTTTTT. Translation gives CASSGQGAPNEKLFF.

This clone was seen more than once but under ten times. The chain employs TRBV5-4 and TRBJ2-7, with D hard to call. The CDR3 sequence is 14 residues long. V lost 0 bases and J lost 2, with 9 bases in between. Germline V CDR1 and CDR2: SGHNT, YYREEE (reference sequence). The DNA of the CDR3 is TGTGCCAGCAGCTTGGAGCAGCGTCCCTACGAGCAGTACTTC. Protein product: CASSLEQRPYEQYF. Together with reference TRBV5-4 and TRBJ2-7, the CDR3 gives the full variable domain: ETGVTQSPTHLIKTRGQQVTLRCSSQSGHNTVSWYQQALGQGPQFIFQYYREEENGRGNFPPRFSGLQFPNYSSELNVNALELDDSALYLCASSLEQRPYEQYFGPGTRLTVT.

The CDR3 reads CASSGGRDSYRNYGYTF. In DNA form, the CDR3 reads TGTGCCAGCAGTGGGGGCCGGGACAGTTACCGTAACTATGGCTACACCTTC. The chain combines TRBV6-1 with TRBJ1-2; TRBD1 agrees at 7 bases. The V gene's germline CDR1 is MNHNS and CDR2 SASEGT. V dropped 4 bases and J dropped 1; count of bases not matched to a gene: 12. This CDR3 comprises 17 residues.

V is TRBV5-6 and J is TRBJ2-7; D gene ambiguous. CDR1 and CDR2 (germline): SGHDT, YYEEEE. Trimming cost V 0 bases and J 0 bases, with 13 bases left between them. The CDR3 length is 16 residues. The CDR3 is CASSLALATFSYEQYF. CDR3 DNA: TGTGCCAGCAGCTTGGCTCTGGCAACCTTCTCCTACGAGCAGTACTTC. The complete variable domain, with remaining parts taken from reference TRBV5-6 and TRBJ2-7, reads DAGVTQSPTHLIKTRGQQVTLRCSPKSGHDTVSWYQQALGQGPQFIFQYYEEEERQRGNFPDRFSGHQFPNYSSELNVNALLLGDSALYLCASSLALATFSYEQYFGPGTRLTVT.

This rearrangement joins TRBV7-9 to TRBJ1-5, with D hard to call. V was shortened by 9 bases and J by 3 bases, with 6 bases between the two germline ends. The germline CDR1 and CDR2 sequences are SEHNR and FQNEAQ (reference sequence). The CDR3 length is 11 residues. CDR3 nucleotide sequence: TGTGCCAGTGGAGCCAATCAGCCCCAGCATTTT. Protein sequence: CASGANQPQHF.